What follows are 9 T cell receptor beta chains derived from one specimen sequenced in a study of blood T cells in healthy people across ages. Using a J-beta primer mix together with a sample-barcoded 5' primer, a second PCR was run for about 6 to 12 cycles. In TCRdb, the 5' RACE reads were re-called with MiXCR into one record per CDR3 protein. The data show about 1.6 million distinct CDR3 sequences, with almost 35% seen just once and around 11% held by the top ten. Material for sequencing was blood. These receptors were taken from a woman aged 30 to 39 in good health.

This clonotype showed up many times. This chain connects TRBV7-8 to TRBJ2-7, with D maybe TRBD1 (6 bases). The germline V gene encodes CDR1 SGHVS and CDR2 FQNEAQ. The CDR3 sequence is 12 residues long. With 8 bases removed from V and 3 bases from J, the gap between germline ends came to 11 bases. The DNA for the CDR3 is TGTGCCAGCGGGTCAGGGGTCTACGAGCAGTACTTC. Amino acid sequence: CASGSGVYEQYF.

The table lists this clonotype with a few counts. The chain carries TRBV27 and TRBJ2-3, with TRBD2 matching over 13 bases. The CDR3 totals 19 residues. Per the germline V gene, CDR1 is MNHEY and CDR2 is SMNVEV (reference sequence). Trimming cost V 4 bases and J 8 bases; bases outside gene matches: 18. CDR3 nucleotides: TGTGCCAGCAGTTCAAACCCCATCGGACTAGCGGGAGAATGGGGTACGCAGTATTTT. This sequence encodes CASSSNPIGLAGEWGTQYF.

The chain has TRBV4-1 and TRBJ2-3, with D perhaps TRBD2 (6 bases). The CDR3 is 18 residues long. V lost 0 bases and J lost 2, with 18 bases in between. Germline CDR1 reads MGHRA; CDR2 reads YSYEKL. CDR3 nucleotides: TGCGCCAGCAGCCAAGAGGACCTGGGGACTGCCTTCACAGATACGCAGTATTTT. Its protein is CASSQEDLGTAFTDTQYF.

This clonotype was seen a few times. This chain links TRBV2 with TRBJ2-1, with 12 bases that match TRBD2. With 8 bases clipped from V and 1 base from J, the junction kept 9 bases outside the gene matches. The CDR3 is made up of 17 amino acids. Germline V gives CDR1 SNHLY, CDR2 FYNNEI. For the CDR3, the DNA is TGTGCCAGCGGTGGACTAGCGGGATTGAAGTCCTACAATGAGCAGTTCTTC. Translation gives CASGGLAGLKSYNEQFF.

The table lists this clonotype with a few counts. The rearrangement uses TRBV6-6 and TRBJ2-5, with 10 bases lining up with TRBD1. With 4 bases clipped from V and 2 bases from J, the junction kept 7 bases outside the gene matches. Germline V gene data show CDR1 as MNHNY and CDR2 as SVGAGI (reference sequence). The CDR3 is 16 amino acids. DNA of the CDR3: TGTGCCAGCAGTTCCCCCGCGGACAGGGGGCAAGAGACCCAGTACTTC. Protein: CASSSPADRGQETQYF.

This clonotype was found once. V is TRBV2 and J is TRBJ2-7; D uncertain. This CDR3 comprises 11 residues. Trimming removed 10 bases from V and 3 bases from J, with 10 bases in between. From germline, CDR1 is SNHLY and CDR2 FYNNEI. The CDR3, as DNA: TGTGCCAAAGGCGTCGGCTACGAGCAGTACTTC. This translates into CAKGVGYEQYF.

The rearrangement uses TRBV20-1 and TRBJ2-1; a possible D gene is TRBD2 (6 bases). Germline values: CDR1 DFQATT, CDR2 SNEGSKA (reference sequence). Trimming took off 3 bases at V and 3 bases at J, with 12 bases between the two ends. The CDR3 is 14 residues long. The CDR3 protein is CSARERLVYNEQFF. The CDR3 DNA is TGCAGTGCTAGGGAACGACTAGTCTACAATGAGCAGTTCTTC.

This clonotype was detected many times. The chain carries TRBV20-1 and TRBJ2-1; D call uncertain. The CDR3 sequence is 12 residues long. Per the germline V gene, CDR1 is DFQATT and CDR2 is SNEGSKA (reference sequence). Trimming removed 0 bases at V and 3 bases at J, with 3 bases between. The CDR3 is CSARDDYNEQFF. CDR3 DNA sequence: TGCAGTGCTAGAGATGACTACAATGAGCAGTTCTTC.

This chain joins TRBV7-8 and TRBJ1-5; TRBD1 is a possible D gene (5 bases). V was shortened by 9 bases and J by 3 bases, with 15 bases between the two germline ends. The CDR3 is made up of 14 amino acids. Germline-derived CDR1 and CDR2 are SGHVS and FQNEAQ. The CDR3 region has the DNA TGTGCCAGTACACCGCGACAGTACAATCAGCCCCAGCATTTT. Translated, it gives CASTPRQYNQPQHF.